This T cell receptor beta chain was identified in a study of T cells in Graves' hyperthyroidism and ophthalmopathy. Study at large: Before treatment of any kind, peripheral blood was taken at initial diagnosis.

Study-level points and caveats: Blood also contained most expanded thyroid clonotypes above 0.001.

TCR beta CDR3 regions were amplified from RNA. During a first-round RT-PCR of the TCR CDR3, the HTBI primer set was used. One entry per CDR3 protein, called by TCRdb with MiXCR from the multiplex PCR reads. Of approximately 630,000 distinct CDR3 sequences listed, roughly 16% are singletons. The CDR3 is made up of 18 amino acids. Per germline, CDR1 MDHEN and CDR2 SYDVKM. The V segment lost 3 bases and the J segment 4 bases; nucleotides outside the gene matches: 14. In this sample, this clonotype turned up many times. Its cognate antigen is unknown. The sample comprised blood. V gene TRBV28 combines with J gene TRBJ2-1, with 8 bases identical to TRBD1. This TCR derives from a woman in her twenties or thirties with Graves' hyperthyroidism. CDR3 sequence: CASSLGRGLLVEYNEQFF. The CDR3 DNA reads as TGTGCCAGCAGTTTGGGCAGGGGGCTACTTGTGGAGTACAATGAGCAGTTCTTC.